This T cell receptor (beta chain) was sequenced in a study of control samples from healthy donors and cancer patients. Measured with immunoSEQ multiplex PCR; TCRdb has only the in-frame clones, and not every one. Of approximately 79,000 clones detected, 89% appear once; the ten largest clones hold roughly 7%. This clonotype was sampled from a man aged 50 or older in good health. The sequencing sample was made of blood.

This CDR3 reads CASSKEEGGNSPLHF. The CDR3 DNA follows: TGTGCCAGCAGTAAGGAAGAGGGAGGGAATTCACCCCTCCACTTT. The V call is TRBV2, the J call TRBJ1-6; D gene unclear. The CDR3 extends over 15 amino acids. Per the germline V gene, CDR1 is SNHLY and CDR2 is FYNNEI. V was pared by 5 bases and J by 7 bases, with 15 bases between.